This passage covers 10 T cell receptor beta chains from one sample sequenced in a study of T cell responses to AZD1222 COVID-19 vaccine. Here immunoSEQ multiplex PCR was the method, and the copy in TCRdb shows in-frame clones only, minus some. The sample holds some 130,000 clones, 70% to 90% seen once. The specimen was peripheral blood, collected on day 0 of AZD1222 vaccination. Every receptor here comes from an adult in good health.

The chain has TRBV14 and TRBJ2-7; 7 positions match TRBD1. The CDR3 runs 16 residues. Germline values: CDR1 SGHDN, CDR2 FVKESK. After removal of 4 bases from V and 5 bases from J, the junction contained 14 bases not matched to a gene. DNA of the CDR3: TGTGCCAGCAGCCGAGGGGGCGGACGCTTCGGGGACGAGCAGTACTTC. It specifies CASSRGGGRFGDEQYF.

Turning to this clone: Other DNA sequences in the sample encode the same CDR3. The J gene is TRBJ2-5, the V gene TRBV12-3 or TRBV12-4; D ambiguous. V was clipped by 2 bases and J by 5 bases, with 3 bases between them. The CDR3 has 11 residues. For the CDR3, the DNA is TGTGCCAGCAGTTTAAGTGAGACCCAGTACTTC. This sequence encodes CASSLSETQYF.

The rearrangement joins TRBV2 to TRBJ2-3, with D perhaps TRBD2 (7 bases). In germline, CDR1 is SNHLY, CDR2 FYNNEI. The CDR3 spans 15 residues. Trimming removed 4 bases from V and 4 bases from J, with 15 bases in between. CDR3 protein: CASSGGGGPSDTQYF. The CDR3 nucleotides read TGTGCCAGCAGTGGGGGAGGGGGTCCCTCAGATACGCAGTATTTT.

The chain uses TRBV19 and TRBJ1-5, with D perhaps matching TRBD1 (5 bases). The CDR3 is 18 amino acids. Germline CDR1 and CDR2: LNHDA and SQIVND (reference sequence). V was trimmed by 7 bases and J by 0 bases, leaving 22 bases between them. The CDR3: CASKPDQGEDYSNQPQHF. CDR3 DNA sequence: TGTGCCAGTAAACCAGACCAGGGAGAAGACTATAGCAATCAGCCCCAGCATTTT.

This rearrangement joins TRBV7-2 to TRBJ2-1, with TRBD1 identical over 8 bases. CDR1 is SGHTA and CDR2 is FQGNSA in the germline V gene. V trimming: 5 bases; J trimming: 9 bases; junction bases outside the gene matches: 15. This CDR3 region has 16 residues. This chain's CDR3 is CASSPRQGSGFGEQFF. CDR3 in DNA: TGTGCCAGCAGCCCGCGACAGGGGTCAGGTTTCGGTGAGCAGTTCTTC.

The chain joins TRBV27 to TRBJ2-6; TRBD2 is a possible D gene (6 bases). V gave up 1 base and J gave up 2 bases, with 6 bases separating them. The CDR3 runs 15 residues. Germline V gives CDR1 MNHEY, CDR2 SMNVEV (reference sequence). CDR3 sequence: CASSLWGAGANVLTF. CDR3 bases: TGTGCCAGCAGTTTATGGGGGGCTGGGGCCAACGTCCTGACTTTC. The variable domain in full, completed from reference TRBV27 and TRBJ2-6, reads EAQVTQNPRYLITVTGKKLTVTCSQNMNHEYMSWYRQDPGLGLRQIYYSMNVEVTDKGDVPEGYKVSRKEKRNFPLILESPSPNQTSLYFCASSLWGAGANVLTFGAGSRLTVL.

This clone was observed a single time. This chain links TRBV7-9 with TRBJ2-7; TRBD2 might be the D (6 bases). Looked up from germline, CDR1 is SEHNR and CDR2 is FQNEAQ (reference sequence). V was pared by 5 bases and J by 9 bases, with 26 bases between. The CDR3 loop spans 16 amino acids. CDR3 sequence (DNA): TGTGCCAGCAGCACCCAGTCGGCGGGACTGGGCGTTCGGCAGTACTTC. Residues: CASSTQSAGLGVRQYF.

The chain has TRBV5-1 and TRBJ2-7, with 8 bases aligning to TRBD1. After removal of 2 bases from V and 3 bases from J, the junction contained 7 bases not matched to a gene. Per the germline V gene, CDR1 is SGHRS and CDR2 is YFSETQ. The CDR3 loop spans 15 amino acids. CDR3 DNA: TGCGCCAGCAGCTTACGTCCAGGGGGCCTCTACGAGCAGTACTTC. This translates into CASSLRPGGLYEQYF.

This clone was found once. This chain joins TRBV28 and TRBJ1-4, with D unclear. With 5 bases removed from V and 5 bases from J, the gap between germline ends came to 9 bases. The CDR3 contains 13 residues. Germline V gene data show CDR1 as MDHEN and CDR2 as SYDVKM. The CDR3, as DNA: TGTGCCAGCAGTCCCAGAATCAATGAAAAACTGTTTTTT. This gives the protein CASSPRINEKLFF.

This chain connects TRBV30 to TRBJ2-7; possibly TRBD2 for D (6 bases). Germline CDR1 is GTSNPN and CDR2 is SVGIG (reference sequence). Deletions cut 1 base from V and 4 bases from J, with 14 bases between. This CDR3 has 14 amino acids. Here the CDR3 DNA reads TGTGCCTGGAGTGGGGGCCTGGGAGGATACGAGCAGTACTTC. Its translation: CAWSGGLGGYEQYF.